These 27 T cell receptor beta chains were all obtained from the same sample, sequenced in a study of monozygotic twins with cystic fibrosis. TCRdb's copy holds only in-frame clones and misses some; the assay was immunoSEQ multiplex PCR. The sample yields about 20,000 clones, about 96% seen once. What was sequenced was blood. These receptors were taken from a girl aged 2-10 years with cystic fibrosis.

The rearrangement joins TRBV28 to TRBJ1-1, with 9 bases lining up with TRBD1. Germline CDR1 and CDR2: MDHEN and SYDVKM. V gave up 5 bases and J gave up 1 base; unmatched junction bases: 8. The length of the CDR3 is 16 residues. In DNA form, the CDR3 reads TGTGCCAGCAGTACCGGGACAGGGAACGGGAACACTGAAGCTTTCTTT. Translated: CASSTGTGNGNTEAFF.

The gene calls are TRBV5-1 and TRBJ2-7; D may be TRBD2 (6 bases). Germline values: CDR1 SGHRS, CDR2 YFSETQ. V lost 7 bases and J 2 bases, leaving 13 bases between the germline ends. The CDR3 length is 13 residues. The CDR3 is CASGRGETYEQYF. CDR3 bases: TGCGCCAGCGGACGCGGGGAGACCTACGAGCAGTACTTC.

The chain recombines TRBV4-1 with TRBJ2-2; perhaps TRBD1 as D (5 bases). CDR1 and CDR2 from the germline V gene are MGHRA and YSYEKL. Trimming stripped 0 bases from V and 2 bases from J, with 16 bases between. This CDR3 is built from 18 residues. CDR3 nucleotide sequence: TGCGCCAGCAGCCAAGATAGCAGGGATAGGTATAACACCGGGGAGCTGTTTTTT. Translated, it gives CASSQDSRDRYNTGELFF.

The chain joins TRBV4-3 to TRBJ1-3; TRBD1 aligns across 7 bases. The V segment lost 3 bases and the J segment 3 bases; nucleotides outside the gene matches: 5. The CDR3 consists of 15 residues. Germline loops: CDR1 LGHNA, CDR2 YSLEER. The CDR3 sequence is CASSQLTGFGNTIYF. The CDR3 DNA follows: TGCGCCAGCAGCCAGCTGACAGGGTTTGGAAACACCATATATTTT.

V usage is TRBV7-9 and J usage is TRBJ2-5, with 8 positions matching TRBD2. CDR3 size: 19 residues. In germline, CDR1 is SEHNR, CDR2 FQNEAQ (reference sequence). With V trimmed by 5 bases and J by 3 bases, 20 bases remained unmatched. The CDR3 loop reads CASSGPSRSWSGGEETQYF. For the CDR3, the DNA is TGTGCCAGCAGCGGCCCTTCGCGGAGTTGGAGCGGGGGAGAAGAGACCCAGTACTTC.

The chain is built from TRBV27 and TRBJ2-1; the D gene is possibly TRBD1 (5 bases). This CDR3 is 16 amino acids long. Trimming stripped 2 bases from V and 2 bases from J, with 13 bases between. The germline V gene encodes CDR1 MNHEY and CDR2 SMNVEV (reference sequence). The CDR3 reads CASSLKIRAPYNEQFF. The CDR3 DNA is TGTGCCAGCAGTTTAAAGATCAGGGCCCCCTACAATGAGCAGTTCTTC.

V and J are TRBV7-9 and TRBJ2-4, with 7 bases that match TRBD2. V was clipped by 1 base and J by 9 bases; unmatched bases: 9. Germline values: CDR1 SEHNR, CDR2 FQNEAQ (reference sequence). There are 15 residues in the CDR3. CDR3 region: CASSLESGGGGIQYF. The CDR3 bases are TGTGCCAGCAGCTTAGAATCGGGAGGCGGTGGCATTCAGTACTTC.

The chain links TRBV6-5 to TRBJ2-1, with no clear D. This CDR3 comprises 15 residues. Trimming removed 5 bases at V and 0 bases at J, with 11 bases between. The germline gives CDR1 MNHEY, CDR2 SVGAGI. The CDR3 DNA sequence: TGTGCCAGCAGTCAGACCCCGGGCTCCTACAATGAGCAGTTCTTC. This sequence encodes CASSQTPGSYNEQFF.

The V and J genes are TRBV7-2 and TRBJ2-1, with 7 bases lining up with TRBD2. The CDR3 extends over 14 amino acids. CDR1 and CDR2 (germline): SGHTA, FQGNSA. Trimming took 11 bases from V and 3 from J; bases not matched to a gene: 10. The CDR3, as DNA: TGTGCCTTACCACCGGGACTAAACTACAATGAGCAGTTCTTC. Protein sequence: CALPPGLNYNEQFF.

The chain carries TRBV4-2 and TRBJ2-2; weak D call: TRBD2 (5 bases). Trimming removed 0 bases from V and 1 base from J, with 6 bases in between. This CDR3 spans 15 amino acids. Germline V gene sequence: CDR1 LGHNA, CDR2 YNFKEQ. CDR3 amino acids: CASSQDRENTGELFF. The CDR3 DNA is TGTGCCAGCAGCCAAGATCGGGAGAACACCGGGGAGCTGTTTTTT.

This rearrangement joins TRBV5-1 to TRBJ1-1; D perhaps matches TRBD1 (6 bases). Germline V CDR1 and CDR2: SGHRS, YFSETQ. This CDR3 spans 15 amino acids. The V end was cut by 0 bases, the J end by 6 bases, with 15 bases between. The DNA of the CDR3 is TGCGCCAGCAGCTTGGCCACAGGGAGCGGATCTGAAGCTTTCTTT. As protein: CASSLATGSGSEAFF.

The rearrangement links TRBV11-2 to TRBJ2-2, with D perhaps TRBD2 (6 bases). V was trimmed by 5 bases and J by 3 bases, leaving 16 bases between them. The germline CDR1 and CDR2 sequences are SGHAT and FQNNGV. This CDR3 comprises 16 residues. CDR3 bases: TGTGCCAGCAGCCTCCCCGGGGGTGCGGACACCGGGGAGCTGTTTTTT. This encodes CASSLPGGADTGELFF.

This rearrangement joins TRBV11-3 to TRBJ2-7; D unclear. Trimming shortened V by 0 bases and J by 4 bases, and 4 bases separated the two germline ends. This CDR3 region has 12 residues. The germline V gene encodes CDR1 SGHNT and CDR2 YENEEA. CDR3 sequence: CASSLEGYEQYF. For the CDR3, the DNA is TGTGCCAGCAGCTTAGAAGGGTACGAGCAGTACTTC.

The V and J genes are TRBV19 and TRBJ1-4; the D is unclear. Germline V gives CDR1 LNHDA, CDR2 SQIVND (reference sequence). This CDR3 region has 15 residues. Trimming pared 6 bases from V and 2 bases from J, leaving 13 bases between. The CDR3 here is CASRNTPGTNEKLFF. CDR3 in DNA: TGTGCCAGTAGGAACACGCCGGGGACTAATGAAAAACTGTTTTTT. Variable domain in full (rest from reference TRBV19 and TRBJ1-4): DGGITQSPKYLFRKEGQNVTLSCEQNLNHDAMYWYRQDPGQGLRLIYYSQIVNDFQKGDIAEGYSVSREKKESFPLTVTSAQKNPTAFYLCASRNTPGTNEKLFFGSGTQLSVL.

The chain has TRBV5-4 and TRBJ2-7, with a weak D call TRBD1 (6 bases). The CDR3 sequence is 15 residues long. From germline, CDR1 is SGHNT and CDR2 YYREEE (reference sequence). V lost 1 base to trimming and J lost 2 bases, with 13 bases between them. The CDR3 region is CASSLLTGNTYEQYF. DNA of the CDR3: TGTGCCAGCAGCTTGTTGACAGGTAATACCTACGAGCAGTACTTC.

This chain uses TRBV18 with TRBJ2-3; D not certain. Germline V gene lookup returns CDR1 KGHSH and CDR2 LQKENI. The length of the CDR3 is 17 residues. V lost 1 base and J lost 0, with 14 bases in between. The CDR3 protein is CASSPLVGIPSTDTQYF. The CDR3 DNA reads TGTGCCAGCTCACCACTTGTCGGAATCCCTAGCACAGATACGCAGTATTTT.

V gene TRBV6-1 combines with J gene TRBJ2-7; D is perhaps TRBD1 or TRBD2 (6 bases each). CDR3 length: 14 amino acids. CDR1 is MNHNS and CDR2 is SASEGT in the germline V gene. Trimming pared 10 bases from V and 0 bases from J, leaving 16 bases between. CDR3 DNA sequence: TGTGCCATCCTAAGGGGGGTAGGCTCCTACGAGCAGTACTTC. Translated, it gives CAILRGVGSYEQYF.

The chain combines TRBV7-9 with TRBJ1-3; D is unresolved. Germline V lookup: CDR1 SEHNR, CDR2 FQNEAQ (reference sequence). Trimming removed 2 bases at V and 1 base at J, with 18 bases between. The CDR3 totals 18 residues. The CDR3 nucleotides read TGTGCCAGCAGCTTAATCTTAATTTCGGGGAGATCTGGAAACACCATATATTTT. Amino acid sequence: CASSLILISGRSGNTIYF.

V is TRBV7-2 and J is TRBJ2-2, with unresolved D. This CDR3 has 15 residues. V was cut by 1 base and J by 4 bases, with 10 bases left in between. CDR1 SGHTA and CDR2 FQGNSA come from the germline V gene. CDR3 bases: TGTGCCAGCAGCTTAGAGGTATATGCCACCGGGGAGCTGTTTTTT. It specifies CASSLEVYATGELFF.

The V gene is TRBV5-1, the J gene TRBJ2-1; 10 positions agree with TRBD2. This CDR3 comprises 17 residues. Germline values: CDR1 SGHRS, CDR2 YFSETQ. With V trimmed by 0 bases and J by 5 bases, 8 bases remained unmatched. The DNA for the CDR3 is TGCGCCAGCAGCTTGGAACTAGCGGGGAATGTAAACAATGAGCAGTTCTTC. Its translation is CASSLELAGNVNNEQFF.

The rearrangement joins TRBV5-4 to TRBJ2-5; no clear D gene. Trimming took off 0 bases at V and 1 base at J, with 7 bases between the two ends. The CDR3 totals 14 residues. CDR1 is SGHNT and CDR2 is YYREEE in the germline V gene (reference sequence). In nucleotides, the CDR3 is TGTGCCAGCAGCTTGGTTGGCCCCCAAGAGACCCAGTACTTC. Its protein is CASSLVGPQETQYF.

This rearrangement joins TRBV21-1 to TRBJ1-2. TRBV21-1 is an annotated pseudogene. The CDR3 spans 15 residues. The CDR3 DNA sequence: TGTGCCAGCAGCAAAGGGAGCAGGGGAGGGGATGGCTACACCTTC. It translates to CASSKGSRGGDGYTF.

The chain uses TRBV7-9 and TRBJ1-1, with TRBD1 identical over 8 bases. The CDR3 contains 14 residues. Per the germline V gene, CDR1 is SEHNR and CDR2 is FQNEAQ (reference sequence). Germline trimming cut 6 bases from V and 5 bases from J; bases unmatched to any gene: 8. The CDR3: CASSSTGGRTEAFF. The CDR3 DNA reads TGTGCCAGCAGTTCAACAGGGGGAAGAACTGAAGCTTTCTTT.

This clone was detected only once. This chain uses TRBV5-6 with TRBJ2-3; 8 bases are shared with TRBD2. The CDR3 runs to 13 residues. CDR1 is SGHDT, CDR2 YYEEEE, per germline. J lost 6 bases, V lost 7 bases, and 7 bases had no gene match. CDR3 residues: CASWRGAGDTQYF. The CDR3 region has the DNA TGTGCCAGCTGGCGGGGGGCCGGGGATACGCAGTATTTT.

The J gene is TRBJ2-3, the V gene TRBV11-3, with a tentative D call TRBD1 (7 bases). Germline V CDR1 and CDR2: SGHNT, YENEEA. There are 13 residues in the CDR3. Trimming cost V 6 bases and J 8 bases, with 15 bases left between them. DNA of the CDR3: TGTGCCAGCAGGGAGGGGGCCGGGGGTACGCAGTATTTT. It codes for CASREGAGGTQYF. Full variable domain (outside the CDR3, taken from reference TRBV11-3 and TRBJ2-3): EAGVVQSPRYKIIEKKQPVAFWCNPISGHNTLYWYLQNLGQGPELLIRYENEEAVDDSQLPKDRFSAERLKGVDSTLKIQPAELGDSAVYLCASREGAGGTQYFGPGTRLTVL.

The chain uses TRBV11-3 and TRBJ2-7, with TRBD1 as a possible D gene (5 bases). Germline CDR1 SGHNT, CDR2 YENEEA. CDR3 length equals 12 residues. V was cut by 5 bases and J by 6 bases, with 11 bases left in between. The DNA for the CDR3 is TGTGCCAGCAGCGCTCAGGGTCTCGAGCAGTACTTC. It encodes CASSAQGLEQYF.

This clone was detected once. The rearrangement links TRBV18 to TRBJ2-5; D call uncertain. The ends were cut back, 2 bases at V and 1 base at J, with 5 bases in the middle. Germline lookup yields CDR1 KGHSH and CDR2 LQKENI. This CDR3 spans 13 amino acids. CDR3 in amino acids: CASSPNSQETQYF. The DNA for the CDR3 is TGTGCCAGCTCACCAAACAGCCAAGAGACCCAGTACTTC.